Each of the 21 T cell receptor beta chains below was sequenced from the same sample in a study of CD8+CD57+ T cells in acquired aplastic anemia. TCR beta VDJ and CDR3 profiles were obtained from a genomic DNA template. TCRdb recomputed calls from the reads with MiXCR, one row per CDR3 protein. The sample holds tens of thousands of distinct CDR3 sequences, more than 40% seen once. The material sequenced was sorted CD4+, CD8+, or CD8+CD57+ T cells (not recorded which) from PBMCs. The receptor set was obtained from a human donor in good health, serving as a control.

Note on this clonotype: Since no conserved phenylalanine or tryptophan closes the CDR3, a read error is the likely cause. This rearrangement joins TRBV20-1 to TRBJ2-7; D gene unclear. CDR1 and CDR2 from the germline V gene are DFQATT and SNEGSKA (reference sequence). This CDR3 is 12 amino acids long. Trimming shortened V by 3 bases and J by 1 base, and 7 bases separated the two germline ends. The CDR3 nucleotides are TGCAGTGCTAGGGCCGGTTCCTACGAGCAGTACTTG. This codes for CSARAGSYEQYL.

The chain employs TRBV11-2 and TRBJ2-3; possible D gene TRBD2, 6 bases. The germline V gene has CDR1 SGHAT and CDR2 FQNNGV. Trimming shortened V by 5 bases and J by 6 bases, and 21 bases separated the two germline ends. CDR3 length: 16 amino acids. The CDR3: CASSRRDSPGADTQYF. The CDR3 DNA follows: TGTGCCAGCAGCCGGAGGGACTCTCCCGGGGCGGATACGCAGTATTTT.

CDR3 DNA: TGCGCCAGCAGCTTAATGGCGGCCAAGTCCAATGAGCAGTTCTTC. It yields the protein CASSLMAAKSNEQFF. The chain couples TRBV5-1 to TRBJ2-1, with unresolved D. V lost 2 bases to trimming and J lost 6 bases, with 15 bases between them. CDR3 length equals 15 residues. Germline V gene sequence: CDR1 SGHRS, CDR2 YFSETQ.

To note about this clonotype: Its ends do not fully match the called genes, so a read error is possible. The chain is built from TRBV7-8 and TRBJ1-6; perhaps TRBD1 as D (5 bases). Germline CDR1 SGHVS, CDR2 FQNEAQ. The CDR3 loop spans 13 amino acids. As DNA, the CDR3 is TGTGCCAGCAGCTTACTTTCCGGGGCCCCTCTCTACTTT. Protein sequence: CASSLLSGAPLYF. The entire variable domain, with the rest obtained from reference TRBV7-8 and TRBJ1-6, is as follows: GAGVSQSPRYKVAKRGQDVALRCDPISGHVSLFWYQQALGQGPEFLTYFQNEAQLDKSGLPSDRFFAERPEGSVSTLKIQRTQQEDSAVYLCASSLLSGAPLYFGNGTRLTVT.

This clonotype was counted a single time. V and J are TRBV19 and TRBJ1-1, with 8 bases matching TRBD1. After removal of 5 bases from V and 1 base from J, the junction contained 6 bases not matched to a gene. Germline lookup yields CDR1 LNHDA and CDR2 SQIVND (reference sequence). The CDR3 extends over 15 amino acids. The CDR3 is CASSAPGQENTEAFF. In nucleotides, the CDR3 is TGTGCCAGTAGTGCCCCGGGACAGGAGAACACTGAAGCTTTCTTT.

CDR3 coding DNA: TGTGCCAGCAGCATGGGACCGCAGGTGACCCTAGGGACTAATGAAAAACTGTTTTTT. It yields the protein CASSMGPQVTLGTNEKLFF. This chain connects TRBV13 to TRBJ1-4, with TRBD1 as a possible D gene (5 bases). V lost 5 bases to trimming and J lost 2 bases, with 24 bases between them. This CDR3 comprises 19 residues. Per the germline V gene, CDR1 is PRHDT and CDR2 is FYEKMQ (reference sequence).

This clonotype was found many times. The chain links TRBV7-9 to TRBJ2-7; tentatively, D is TRBD1 (5 bases). From germline, CDR1 is SEHNR and CDR2 FQNEAQ (reference sequence). This CDR3 spans 15 amino acids. Trimming left V 3 bases short and J 3 bases short, with 15 bases between. CDR3 in DNA: TGTGCCAGCAGCTTGGGTTTTGGGGCGAGCTACGAGCAGTACTTC. Its protein is CASSLGFGASYEQYF.

This chain links TRBV27 with TRBJ2-7; TRBD2 matches 10 bases. The V segment lost 3 bases and the J segment 3 bases; nucleotides outside the gene matches: 5. This CDR3 has 15 residues. Germline values: CDR1 MNHEY, CDR2 SMNVEV (reference sequence). DNA of the CDR3: TGTGCCAGCAGTTTTCTAGCGGGAGAAATCTACGAGCAGTACTTC. It translates to CASSFLAGEIYEQYF.

The V and J genes are TRBV24-1 and TRBJ2-2; 10 nucleotides match TRBD1. This CDR3 contains 18 residues. CDR1 KGHDR and CDR2 SFDVKD come from the germline V gene. Trimming at V came to 2 bases and at J to 5 bases, leaving 10 bases not matched to a gene. The CDR3 nucleotides are TGTGCCACCAGTGATTGGGCCCTGACAGGGGGCAGAACCGGGGAGCTGTTTTTT. This sequence encodes CATSDWALTGGRTGELFF.

This clonotype came up once. V and J are TRBV19 and TRBJ1-1; D uncertain. Germline assignment: CDR1 LNHDA and CDR2 SQIVND (reference sequence). Trimming took 1 base from V and 6 from J, leaving 9 bases between them. The CDR3 sequence is 13 residues long. The CDR3: CASSIGPEAEAFF. DNA for the CDR3: TGTGCCAGTAGTATAGGTCCCGAAGCTGAAGCTTTCTTT.

At least ten counts were recorded for this clonotype. The chain recombines TRBV6-1 with TRBJ2-7; D may match TRBD1 or TRBD2 (5 bases each). Germline V gene lookup returns CDR1 MNHNS and CDR2 SASEGT. The ends were cut back, 7 bases at V and 0 bases at J, with 19 bases in the middle. The CDR3 loop spans 16 amino acids. CDR3 in amino acids: CASKLGQGLLSYEQYF. CDR3 sequence (DNA): TGTGCCAGCAAACTAGGCCAGGGTTTACTCTCCTACGAGCAGTACTTC.

The table lists this clonotype with a few counts. The chain uses TRBV19 and TRBJ2-2; D remains ambiguous. Germline lookup yields CDR1 LNHDA and CDR2 SQIVND (reference sequence). V shed 3 bases and J shed 5 bases, with 13 bases lying between them. CDR3 size: 15 residues. Written as DNA, the CDR3 is TGTGCCAGTAGTATTTCACCCTATAAAACCGGGGAGCTGTTTTTT. Amino acid sequence: CASSISPYKTGELFF.

The genes are TRBV25-1 and TRBJ2-7, with TRBD1 as a possible D gene (6 bases). Germline CDR1 reads MGHDK; CDR2 reads SYGVNS. Between the trimmed V and J ends, which lost 10 bases and 1 base, there was a span of 14 bases. The CDR3 runs to 13 residues. The CDR3 region is CAIGPQGSYEQYF. Here the CDR3 DNA reads TGTGCCATCGGGCCACAGGGTTCCTACGAGCAGTACTTC.

Turning to this clonotype: This may stem from a read error, because a much larger clone lies one nucleotide away. In this CDR3 the conserved last residue, phenylalanine or tryptophan, is missing, so a read error is likely. The V call is TRBV5-1, the J call TRBJ2-5; the match to TRBD1 covers 10 bases. The germline V gene encodes CDR1 SGHRS and CDR2 YFSETQ. The trim removed 4 bases at V and 2 bases at J, leaving 5 bases unmatched. The CDR3 extends over 15 amino acids. The CDR3 DNA sequence: TGCGCCAGCAGCGCCGGGACAGGGGAACAAGAGACCCAGTACATC. It specifies CASSAGTGEQETQYI.

The CDR3 loop is CASSTRGFDQPQHF. In nucleotides, the CDR3 is TGTGCCAGTAGTACACGCGGTTTTGATCAGCCCCAGCATTTT. The chain couples TRBV19 to TRBJ1-5; no clear D. The CDR3 has 14 residues. Germline V gene data show CDR1 as LNHDA and CDR2 as SQIVND (reference sequence). Trimming removed 4 bases from V and 5 bases from J, with 12 bases in between.

This chain joins TRBV2 and TRBJ2-7, with D unclear. V gave up 7 bases and J gave up 6 bases, with 13 bases separating them. This CDR3 comprises 12 residues. CDR1 and CDR2 (germline): SNHLY, FYNNEI. The CDR3 is CASNVRMGEQYV. CDR3 nucleotide sequence: TGTGCCAGCAACGTCCGTATGGGCGAGCAGTACGTC.

This chain links TRBV9 with TRBJ1-2; D gene ambiguous. Trimming stripped 0 bases from V and 0 bases from J, with 18 bases between. Germline CDR1 reads SGDLS; CDR2 reads YYNGEE. The length of the CDR3 is 18 residues. The CDR3 nucleotides are TGTGCCAGCAGCGTAGTGGCTATATTCTTATGTGCTAACTATGGCTACACCTTC. Translating gives CASSVVAIFLCANYGYTF.

This clonotype was counted once. The J gene is TRBJ2-7, the V gene TRBV11-1; D gene ambiguous. Trimming removed 1 base at V and 5 bases at J, with 21 bases between. The length of the CDR3 is 17 residues. Germline values: CDR1 SGHAT, CDR2 FQDESV (reference sequence). The chain's CDR3 is CASSLGGMGPTWDEQYF. The CDR3, as DNA: TGTGCCAGCAGCTTAGGAGGAATGGGCCCAACTTGGGACGAGCAGTACTTC.

The V gene is TRBV15, the J gene TRBJ2-7; perhaps TRBD2 as D (6 bases). Per the germline V gene, CDR1 is LNHNV and CDR2 is YYDKDF (reference sequence). V lost 4 bases and J lost 0, with 19 bases in between. The CDR3 spans 17 residues. The CDR3 coding sequence is TGTGCCACCAGCATAAAAAGGTGGGACTTGAACTCCTACGAGCAGTACTTC. It is translated as CATSIKRWDLNSYEQYF.

As regards this clonotype: The CDR3 does not end in the conserved phenylalanine or tryptophan, so this is likely a read error. This rearrangement joins TRBV24-1 to TRBJ2-7; D uncertain. There are 14 residues in the CDR3. Per the germline V gene, CDR1 is KGHDR and CDR2 is SFDVKD. Trimming left V 4 bases short and J 2 bases short, with 11 bases between. The chain's CDR3 is CATSETGTAYEQYL. For the CDR3, the DNA is TGTGCCACCAGTGAGACCGGTACAGCCTACGAGCAGTACCTC.

As for this clonotype: A much larger clone differs by one base, so this may be a read error. This chain links TRBV12-3 or TRBV12-4 with TRBJ1-2, with TRBD1 identical over 8 bases. This CDR3 comprises 14 residues. CDR3 DNA: TGTGCCAGCAGCCCAGGACAGGGAGCCTATGGCTGCACCTTC. Encoded protein: CASSPGQGAYGCTF.